These 4 T cell receptor beta chains originate from one sample sequenced in a study of cytomegalovirus exposure and HLA in healthy donors. The study ran its PCR with 60 Vbeta and 13 Jbeta primers. Sequencing used immunoSEQ multiplex PCR; TCRdb keeps in-frame clones, though not all of them. This sample yields about 150,000 clones, of which roughly 62% are seen a single time; about 4.5% belongs to the top ten. Sequenced sample: PBMCs. Source of these receptors: a man between 60 and 70 years old in good health and CMV-seronegative.

The J gene is TRBJ1-4, the V gene TRBV6-5; a possible D gene is TRBD1 (6 bases). The CDR3 covers 15 residues. V shed 2 bases and J shed 10 bases, with 17 bases lying between them. The germline gives CDR1 MNHEY, CDR2 SVGAGI. CDR3 DNA sequence: TGTGCCAGCAGTTACAGTGGGGGCCCCGGAGGAAAACTGTTTTTT. Protein product: CASSYSGGPGGKLFF.

This sequence joins TRBV6-5 and TRBJ1-5; D might be TRBD1 (6 bases). This CDR3 is 15 amino acids long. With 2 bases removed from V and 6 bases from J, the gap between germline ends came to 14 bases. Germline V gene data show CDR1 as MNHEY and CDR2 as SVGAGI. In DNA form, the CDR3 reads TGTGCCAGCAGTTACGCCAGGGGTGGAGGTCAGCCCCAGCATTTT. It translates to CASSYARGGGQPQHF.

The rearrangement joins TRBV11-3 to TRBJ2-7; 9 bases are a match to TRBD2. Trimming removed 1 base from V and 7 bases from J; junction bases left unmatched: 5. In germline, CDR1 is SGHNT, CDR2 YENEEA. This CDR3 has 14 amino acids. The CDR3 nucleotides read TGTGCCAGCAGCTTAGGGGGACTAGCCGGTGAGCAGTACTTC. Protein sequence: CASSLGGLAGEQYF.

This chain joins TRBV5-4 and TRBJ1-1; D perhaps matches TRBD1 (6 bases). The CDR3 length is 15 residues. In germline, CDR1 is SGHNT, CDR2 YYREEE (reference sequence). V was shortened by 0 bases and J by 5 bases, with 14 bases between the two germline ends. CDR3 in DNA: TGTGCCAGCAGCTTGGACCAGGGGCTGTGGACTGAAGCTTTCTTT. Its translation is CASSLDQGLWTEAFF.